Shown below are 24 T cell receptor beta chains from a single sample sequenced in a study of blood T cell repertoires in COVID-19 (dated by TCRdb to between 2020 and 2021). Receptor amplification or capture employed the immunoSEQ multiplex PCR assay. Held by TCRdb, this immuneACCESS table contains in-frame sequences only and omits some clones. Under half of the omission traces to an unresolved V gene where checked; the cause of the rest is unknown. The sample records about 170,000 clones, around 82% of which are singletons. The top ten clones comprise about 11% of the sample. The sequenced sample was peripheral blood. The receptors were sampled from a woman aged 80 or over with active or convalescent COVID-19.

Points on this clone: This clone may be a read error of a much larger clone one base away. The sample has other DNA sequences that encode this CDR3 too. The chain recombines TRBV19 with TRBJ2-1; 7 bases are a match to TRBD1. The germline CDR1 and CDR2 sequences are LNHDA and SQIVND (reference sequence). The CDR3 is 13 residues long. With 7 bases clipped from V and 9 bases from J, the junction kept 9 bases outside the gene matches. This chain's CDR3 is CASIPRQGSEQFF. DNA for the CDR3: TGTGCCAGTATCCCGAGACAGGGTTCTGAGCAGTTCTTC.

The chain carries TRBV28 and TRBJ1-1; 8 bases match TRBD1. Trimming took 5 bases from V and 6 from J; bases not matched to a gene: 8. Germline V gene sequence: CDR1 MDHEN, CDR2 SYDVKM. The CDR3 contains 14 residues. CDR3 amino acids: CASSGTGGDSEAFF. Written as DNA, the CDR3 is TGTGCCAGCAGTGGCACAGGGGGTGACTCTGAAGCTTTCTTT.

The chain links TRBV19 to TRBJ1-1, with 8 positions matching TRBD1. In germline, CDR1 is LNHDA, CDR2 SQIVND (reference sequence). This CDR3 comprises 14 residues. The ends lost 6 bases at V and 1 base at J; junction bases unmatched: 4. CDR3 nucleotides: TGTGCCAGTAGCAGGGGGCTCGGGAACACTGAAGCTTTCTTT. This gives the protein CASSRGLGNTEAFF.

CDR3 protein: CASSFLGGAANEKLFF. CDR3 bases: TGTGCCAGCAGTTTCCTTGGAGGGGCGGCTAATGAAAAACTGTTTTTT. This chain links TRBV28 with TRBJ1-4; D is possibly TRBD1 (5 bases). Trimming shortened V by 3 bases and J by 3 bases, and 14 bases separated the two germline ends. This CDR3 is built from 16 residues. Germline lookup yields CDR1 MDHEN and CDR2 SYDVKM. Looking up the rest from reference TRBV28 and TRBJ1-4 gives the full variable domain: DVKVTQSSRYLVKRTGEKVFLECVQDMDHENMFWYRQDPGLGLRLIYFSYDVKMKEKGDIPEGYSVSREKKERFSLILESASTNQTSMYLCASSFLGGAANEKLFFGSGTQLSVL.

This rearrangement joins TRBV18 to TRBJ1-1; the D is unclear. V lost 6 bases, J lost 1 base, and 9 bases lay in between. Looked up from germline, CDR1 is KGHSH and CDR2 is LQKENI. This CDR3 spans 13 amino acids. CDR3 sequence: CASSPPGNTEAFF. The CDR3 coding sequence is TGTGCCAGCTCGCCTCCAGGGAACACTGAAGCTTTCTTT.

This clone was recorded only once. This rearrangement joins TRBV28 to TRBJ1-1, with D possibly being TRBD1 (6 bases). From germline, CDR1 is MDHEN and CDR2 SYDVKM. The CDR3 loop spans 14 amino acids. V lost 1 base, J lost 1 base, and 7 bases lay in between. The CDR3 sequence is CASSLLGANTEAFF. The CDR3 nucleotides are TGTGCCAGCAGTTTATTGGGGGCGAACACTGAAGCTTTCTTT.

The chain links TRBV5-6 to TRBJ2-3; 14 nucleotides agree with TRBD2. V shed 4 bases and J 3 bases; nucleotides not matched to a gene: 7. The CDR3 runs 17 residues. The germline gives CDR1 SGHDT, CDR2 YYEEEE. In DNA, the CDR3 is TGTGCCAGCAGCGTATTGACTAGCGGGAGGGGAACAGATACGCAGTATTTT. This translates into CASSVLTSGRGTDTQYF.

This chain uses TRBV7-2 with TRBJ1-2; D perhaps matches TRBD1 (5 bases). Trimming pared 6 bases from V and 6 bases from J, leaving 20 bases between. Germline V CDR1 and CDR2: SGHTA, FQGNSA. The CDR3 covers 15 residues. The CDR3 sequence is CASRNSGARFDGYTF. The CDR3 bases are TGTGCCAGCAGAAATAGTGGGGCCCGTTTTGATGGCTACACCTTC. Combining the CDR3 with reference TRBV7-2 and TRBJ1-2 gives the whole variable domain GAGVSQSPSNKVTEKGKDVELRCDPISGHTALYWYRQSLGQGLEFLIYFQGNSAPDKSGLPSDRFSAERTGGSVSTLTIQRTQQEDSAVYLCASRNSGARFDGYTFGSGTRLTVV.

The chain is built from TRBV5-1 and TRBJ2-3, with D possibly matching TRBD2 (6 bases). Germline V gives CDR1 SGHRS, CDR2 YFSETQ. Trimming removed 4 bases at V and 5 bases at J, with 20 bases between. This CDR3 has 16 residues. CDR3 sequence (DNA): TGCGCCAGCAGCCATGCGGTAGCGGACCCCGGAGATACGCAGTATTTT. Translated, it gives CASSHAVADPGDTQYF.

The CDR3 protein is CATGGASHNNEQFF. Written as DNA, the CDR3 is TGTGCCACCGGAGGGGCTAGCCACAACAATGAGCAGTTCTTC. V and J are TRBV19 and TRBJ2-1; D possibly corresponds to TRBD2 (6 bases). The CDR3 is 14 residues long. Germline V gene lookup returns CDR1 LNHDA and CDR2 SQIVND (reference sequence). Trimming took 10 bases from V and 5 from J, leaving 18 bases between them.

The V call is TRBV5-1, the J call TRBJ2-1; 8 nucleotides match TRBD2. Germline-derived CDR1 and CDR2 are SGHRS and YFSETQ. This CDR3 is built from 13 residues. Unmatched junction bases numbered 1, after V lost 1 base and J lost 7 bases. Here the CDR3 reads CASSLPSGNEQFF. CDR3 sequence (DNA): TGCGCCAGCAGCTTGCCTAGCGGGAATGAGCAGTTCTTC.

The chain has TRBV9 and TRBJ1-2; weak D call: TRBD1 (6 bases). CDR1 SGDLS and CDR2 YYNGEE come from the germline V gene. Trimming removed 2 bases at V and 3 bases at J, with 8 bases between. The CDR3 is 13 amino acids. The CDR3 loop is CASSVRGDYGYTF. DNA for the CDR3: TGTGCCAGCAGCGTCAGGGGAGACTATGGCTACACCTTC. Using reference TRBV9 and TRBJ1-2 for the parts outside the CDR3, the full variable domain is DSGVTQTPKHLITATGQRVTLRCSPRSGDLSVYWYQQSLDQGLQFLIQYYNGEERAKGNILERFSAQQFPDLHSELNLSSLELGDSALYFCASSVRGDYGYTFGSGTRLTVV.

The rearrangement uses TRBV6-5 and TRBJ1-2, with 7 positions matching TRBD1. Germline lookup yields CDR1 MNHEY and CDR2 SVGAGI. CDR3 length equals 15 residues. Germline trimming cut 8 bases from V and 4 bases from J; bases unmatched to any gene: 13. In DNA form, the CDR3 reads TGTGCCAGCTGGAACCGGGACAGCAATATCTATGGCTACACCTTC. This codes for CASWNRDSNIYGYTF.

The rearrangement links TRBV9 to TRBJ2-5; possible D gene TRBD1, 5 bases. In germline, CDR1 is SGDLS, CDR2 YYNGEE. Deletions cut 1 base from V and 1 base from J, with 11 bases between. The CDR3 has 15 amino acids. CDR3 in amino acids: CASSVSGRGQETQYF. In DNA form, the CDR3 reads TGTGCCAGCAGCGTATCCGGAAGGGGCCAAGAGACCCAGTACTTC. Together with reference TRBV9 and TRBJ2-5, the CDR3 gives the full variable domain: DSGVTQTPKHLITATGQRVTLRCSPRSGDLSVYWYQQSLDQGLQFLIQYYNGEERAKGNILERFSAQQFPDLHSELNLSSLELGDSALYFCASSVSGRGQETQYFGPGTRLLVL.

This rearrangement joins TRBV7-2 to TRBJ2-1, with 8 bases fitting TRBD2. V lost 5 bases, J lost 8 bases, and 14 bases stayed unmatched. The CDR3 consists of 16 residues. Germline assignment: CDR1 SGHTA and CDR2 FQGNSA. The CDR3 loop is CASSVVASGSVDEQFF. The CDR3 region has the DNA TGTGCCAGCAGCGTAGTAGCGAGCGGGAGTGTCGATGAGCAGTTCTTC.

The chain is built from TRBV5-6 and TRBJ1-3; 8 positions match TRBD1. Trimming removed 2 bases from V and 3 bases from J; junction bases left unmatched: 4. CDR1 and CDR2 (germline): SGHDT, YYEEEE. The CDR3 consists of 15 residues. The CDR3 DNA reads as TGTGCCAGCAGCTTCCAGGGGGCGGGTGGAAACACCATATATTTT. Translated, it gives CASSFQGAGGNTIYF.

This chain connects TRBV5-1 to TRBJ2-4; D might be TRBD1 (6 bases). The germline gives CDR1 SGHRS, CDR2 YFSETQ. V shed 0 bases and J shed 8 bases, with 15 bases lying between them. The length of the CDR3 is 15 residues. CDR3 amino acids: CASSLEPYEGDIQYF. DNA for the CDR3: TGCGCCAGCAGCTTGGAGCCTTATGAGGGGGACATTCAGTACTTC. Full variable domain (missing parts from reference TRBV5-1 and TRBJ2-4): KAGVTQTPRYLIKTRGQQVTLSCSPISGHRSVSWYQQTPGQGLQFLFEYFSETQRNKGNFPGRFSGRQFSNSRSEMNVSTLELGDSALYLCASSLEPYEGDIQYFGAGTRLSVL.

This clone was seen a handful of times. V usage is TRBV2 and J usage is TRBJ2-6; D is undetermined. V lost 5 bases, J lost 0 bases, and 14 bases lay in between. This CDR3 region has 17 residues. Germline CDR1 SNHLY, CDR2 FYNNEI. CDR3 DNA: TGTGCCAGCAGTAAACGGGTTACCACCTCTGGGGCCAACGTCCTGACTTTC. Residues: CASSKRVTTSGANVLTF.

V gene TRBV5-1 combines with J gene TRBJ2-7, with 14 bases aligning to TRBD2. V shed 3 bases and J 3 bases; nucleotides not matched to a gene: 8. CDR3 length: 17 residues. Germline-derived CDR1 and CDR2 are SGHRS and YFSETQ. The CDR3 DNA reads TGCGCCAGCAGCTCAGGACTAGCGGGAGGACGGCTCTACGAGCAGTACTTC. It yields the protein CASSSGLAGGRLYEQYF. The full variable domain, in which reference TRBV5-1 and TRBJ2-7 provide the parts outside the CDR3, is KAGVTQTPRYLIKTRGQQVTLSCSPISGHRSVSWYQQTPGQGLQFLFEYFSETQRNKGNFPGRFSGRQFSNSRSEMNVSTLELGDSALYLCASSSGLAGGRLYEQYFGPGTRLTVT.

This chain links TRBV29-1 with TRBJ2-5; D unclear. Trimming stripped 3 bases from V and 0 bases from J, with 11 bases between. Germline assignment: CDR1 SQVTM and CDR2 ANQGSEA. This CDR3 has 14 amino acids. The CDR3: CSVEAPGDQETQYF. In DNA form, the CDR3 reads TGCAGCGTTGAGGCCCCAGGCGACCAAGAGACCCAGTACTTC.

The V call is TRBV29-1, the J call TRBJ1-2; weak D call: TRBD1 (6 bases). This CDR3 spans 15 amino acids. Trimming took 0 bases from V and 6 from J, leaving 17 bases between them. Germline-derived CDR1 and CDR2 are SQVTM and ANQGSEA. Here the CDR3 DNA reads TGCAGCGTTGAAGAAGCGGGGGCTGCGGCGGATGGCTACACCTTC. Its translation is CSVEEAGAAADGYTF.

This clone has a single count. The CDR3 reads CASSTRTGNDEQYF. CDR3 DNA sequence: TGTGCCAGCAGTACCCGCACAGGGAACGACGAGCAGTACTTC. The chain has TRBV7-9 and TRBJ2-7; tentatively, D is TRBD1 (6 bases). The ends were cut back, 6 bases at V and 5 bases at J, with 17 bases in the middle. The CDR3 contains 14 residues. Looked up from germline, CDR1 is SEHNR and CDR2 is FQNEAQ (reference sequence).

The rearrangement links TRBV25-1 to TRBJ1-5, with D hard to call. Per the germline V gene, CDR1 is MGHDK and CDR2 is SYGVNS. The CDR3 runs 14 residues. V was clipped by 2 bases and J by 4 bases, with 9 bases between them. CDR3 DNA sequence: TGTGCCAGCAGTGAACCAAACAGAAATCAGCCCCAGCATTTT. Its protein product is CASSEPNRNQPQHF. Variable domain in full (rest from reference TRBV25-1 and TRBJ1-5): EADIYQTPRYLVIGTGKKITLECSQTMGHDKMYWYQQDPGMELHLIHYSYGVNSTEKGDLSSESTVSRIRTEHFPLTLESARPSHTSQYLCASSEPNRNQPQHFGDGTRLSIL.

The chain has TRBV5-1 and TRBJ1-2, with D hard to call. The germline CDR1 and CDR2 sequences are SGHRS and YFSETQ. CDR3 length equals 13 residues. Between the trimmed V and J ends, which lost 0 bases and 6 bases, there was a span of 9 bases. The CDR3 DNA follows: TGCGCCAGCAGCTTGGCCGGGATGGATGGCTACACCTTC. Translated, it gives CASSLAGMDGYTF.